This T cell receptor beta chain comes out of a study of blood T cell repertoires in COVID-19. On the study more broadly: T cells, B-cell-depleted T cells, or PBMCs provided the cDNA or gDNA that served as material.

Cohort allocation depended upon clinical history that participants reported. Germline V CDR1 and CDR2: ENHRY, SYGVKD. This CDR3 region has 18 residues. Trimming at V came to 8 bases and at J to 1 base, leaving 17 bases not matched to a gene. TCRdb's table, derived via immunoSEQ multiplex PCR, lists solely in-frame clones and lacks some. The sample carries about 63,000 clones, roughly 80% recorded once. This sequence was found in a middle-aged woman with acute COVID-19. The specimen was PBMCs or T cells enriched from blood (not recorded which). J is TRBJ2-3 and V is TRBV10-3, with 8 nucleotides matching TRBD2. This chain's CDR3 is CAIRGDLGGGIGTDTQYF. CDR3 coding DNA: TGTGCCATCCGAGGTGATCTCGGGGGGGGAATCGGCACAGATACGCAGTATTTT.